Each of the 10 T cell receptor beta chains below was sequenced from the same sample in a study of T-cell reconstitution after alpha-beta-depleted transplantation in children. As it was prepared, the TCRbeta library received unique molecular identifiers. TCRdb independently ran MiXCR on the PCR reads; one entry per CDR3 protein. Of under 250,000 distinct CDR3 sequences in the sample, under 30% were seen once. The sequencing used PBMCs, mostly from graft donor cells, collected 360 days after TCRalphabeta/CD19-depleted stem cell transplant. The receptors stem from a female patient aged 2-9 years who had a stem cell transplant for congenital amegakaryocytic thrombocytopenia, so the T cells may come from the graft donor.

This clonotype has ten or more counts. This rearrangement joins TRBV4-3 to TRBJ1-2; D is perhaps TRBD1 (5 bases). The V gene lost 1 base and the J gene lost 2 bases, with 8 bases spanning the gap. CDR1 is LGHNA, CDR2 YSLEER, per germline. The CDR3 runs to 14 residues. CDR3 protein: CASSQGRQNYGYTF. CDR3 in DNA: TGCGCCAGCAGCCAAGGACGACAGAACTATGGCTACACCTTC.

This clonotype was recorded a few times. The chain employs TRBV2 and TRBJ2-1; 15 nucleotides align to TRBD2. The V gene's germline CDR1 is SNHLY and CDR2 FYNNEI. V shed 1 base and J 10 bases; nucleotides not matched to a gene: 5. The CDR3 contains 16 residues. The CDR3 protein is CASSEDRTSGGVEQFF. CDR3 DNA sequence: TGTGCCAGCAGTGAAGATAGGACTAGCGGGGGGGTGGAGCAGTTCTTC.

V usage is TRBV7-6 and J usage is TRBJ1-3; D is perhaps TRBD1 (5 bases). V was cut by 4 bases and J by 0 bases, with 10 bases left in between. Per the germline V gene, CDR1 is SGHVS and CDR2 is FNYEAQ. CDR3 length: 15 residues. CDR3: CASSSGPYSGNTIYF. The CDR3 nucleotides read TGTGCCAGCAGCTCGGGACCGTACTCTGGAAACACCATATATTTT.

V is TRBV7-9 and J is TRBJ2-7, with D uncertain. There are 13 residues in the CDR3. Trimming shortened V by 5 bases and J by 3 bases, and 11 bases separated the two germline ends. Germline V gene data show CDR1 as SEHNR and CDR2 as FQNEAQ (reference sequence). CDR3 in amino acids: CASSHETNYEQYF. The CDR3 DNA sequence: TGTGCCAGCAGCCACGAGACCAACTACGAGCAGTACTTC.

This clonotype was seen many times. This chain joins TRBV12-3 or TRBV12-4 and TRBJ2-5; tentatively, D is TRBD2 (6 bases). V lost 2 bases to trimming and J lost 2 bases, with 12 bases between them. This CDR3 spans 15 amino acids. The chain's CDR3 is CASSLLVGLQETQYF. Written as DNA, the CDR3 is TGTGCCAGCAGTTTATTGGTGGGACTTCAAGAGACCCAGTACTTC.

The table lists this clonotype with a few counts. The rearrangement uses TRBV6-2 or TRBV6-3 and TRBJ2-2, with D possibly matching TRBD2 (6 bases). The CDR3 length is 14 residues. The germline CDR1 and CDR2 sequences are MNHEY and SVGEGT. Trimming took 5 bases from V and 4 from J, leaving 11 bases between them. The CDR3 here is CASSTLGGTGELFF. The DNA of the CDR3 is TGTGCCAGCAGTACTCTGGGGGGCACCGGGGAGCTGTTTTTT.

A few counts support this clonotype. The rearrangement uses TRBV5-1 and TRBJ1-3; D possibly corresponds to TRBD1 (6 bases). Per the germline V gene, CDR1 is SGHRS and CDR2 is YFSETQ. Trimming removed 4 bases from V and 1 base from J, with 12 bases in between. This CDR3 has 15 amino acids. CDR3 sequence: CASSTTGSSGNTIYF. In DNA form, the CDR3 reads TGCGCCAGCAGCACTACAGGGTCTTCTGGAAACACCATATATTTT.

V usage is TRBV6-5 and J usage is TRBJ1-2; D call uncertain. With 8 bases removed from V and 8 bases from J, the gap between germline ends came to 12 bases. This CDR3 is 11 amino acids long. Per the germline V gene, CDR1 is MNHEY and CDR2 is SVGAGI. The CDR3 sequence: CASGPGAGYTF. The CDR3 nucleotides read TGTGCCAGCGGACCAGGAGCAGGCTACACCTTC.

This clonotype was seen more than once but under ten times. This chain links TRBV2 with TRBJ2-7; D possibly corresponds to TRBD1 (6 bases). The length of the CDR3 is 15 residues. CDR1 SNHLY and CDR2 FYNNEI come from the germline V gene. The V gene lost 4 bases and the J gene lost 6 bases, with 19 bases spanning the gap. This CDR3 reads CASSGESTGWLEQYF. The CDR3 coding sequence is TGTGCCAGCAGTGGAGAGTCCACAGGGTGGCTCGAGCAGTACTTC. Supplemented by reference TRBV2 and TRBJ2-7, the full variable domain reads EPEVTQTPSHQVTQMGQEVILRCVPISNHLYFYWYRQILGQKVEFLVSFYNNEISEKSEIFDDQFSVERPDGSNFTLKIRSTKLEDSAMYFCASSGESTGWLEQYFGPGTRLTVT.

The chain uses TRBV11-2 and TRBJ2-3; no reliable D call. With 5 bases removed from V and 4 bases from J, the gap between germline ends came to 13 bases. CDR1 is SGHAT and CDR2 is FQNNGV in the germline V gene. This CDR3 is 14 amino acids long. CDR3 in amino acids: CASSPFRSPDTQYF. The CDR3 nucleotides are TGTGCCAGCAGCCCCTTTCGGAGCCCAGATACGCAGTATTTT.